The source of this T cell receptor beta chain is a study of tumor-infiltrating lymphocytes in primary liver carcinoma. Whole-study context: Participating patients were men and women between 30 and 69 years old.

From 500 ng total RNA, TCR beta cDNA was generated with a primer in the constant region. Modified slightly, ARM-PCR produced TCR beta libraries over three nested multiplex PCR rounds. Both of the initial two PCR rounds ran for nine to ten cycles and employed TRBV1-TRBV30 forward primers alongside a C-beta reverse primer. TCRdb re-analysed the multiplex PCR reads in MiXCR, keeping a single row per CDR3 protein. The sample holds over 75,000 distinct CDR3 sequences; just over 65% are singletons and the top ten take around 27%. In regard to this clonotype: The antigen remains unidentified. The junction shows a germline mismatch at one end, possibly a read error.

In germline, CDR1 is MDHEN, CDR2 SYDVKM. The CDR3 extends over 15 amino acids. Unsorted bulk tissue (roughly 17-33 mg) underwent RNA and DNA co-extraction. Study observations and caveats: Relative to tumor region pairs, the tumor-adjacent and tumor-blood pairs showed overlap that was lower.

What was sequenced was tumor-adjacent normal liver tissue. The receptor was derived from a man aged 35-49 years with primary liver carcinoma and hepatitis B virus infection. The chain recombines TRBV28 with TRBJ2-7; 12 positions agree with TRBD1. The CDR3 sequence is CASRKGQGAPYGQYF. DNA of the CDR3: TGTGCCAGCAGAAAGGGACAGGGGGCTCCCTACGGGCAGTACTTC.